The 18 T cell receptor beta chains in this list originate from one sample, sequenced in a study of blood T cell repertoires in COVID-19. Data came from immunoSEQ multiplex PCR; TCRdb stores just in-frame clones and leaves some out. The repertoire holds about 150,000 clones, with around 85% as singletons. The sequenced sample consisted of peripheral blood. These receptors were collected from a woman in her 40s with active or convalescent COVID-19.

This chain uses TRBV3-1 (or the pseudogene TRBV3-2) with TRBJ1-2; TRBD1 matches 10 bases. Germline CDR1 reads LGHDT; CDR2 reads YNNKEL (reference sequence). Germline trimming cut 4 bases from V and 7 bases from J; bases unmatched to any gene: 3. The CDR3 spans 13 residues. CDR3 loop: CASSPRQGAGYTF. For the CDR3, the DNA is TGTGCCAGCAGCCCCAGACAGGGGGCTGGCTACACCTTC.

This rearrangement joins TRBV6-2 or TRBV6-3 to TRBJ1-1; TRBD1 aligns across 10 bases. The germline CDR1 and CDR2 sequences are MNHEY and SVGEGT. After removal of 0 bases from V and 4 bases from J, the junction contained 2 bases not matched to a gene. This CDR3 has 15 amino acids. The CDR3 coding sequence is TGTGCCAGCAGTTACTCCGGGACAGGGGTCACTGAAGCTTTCTTT. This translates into CASSYSGTGVTEAFF.

This chain's CDR3 is CASSIGSGKRFHEQFF. CDR3 nucleotide sequence: TGTGCCAGTAGTATAGGAAGCGGTAAGAGGTTCCATGAGCAGTTCTTC. The chain is built from TRBV19 and TRBJ2-1; tentatively, D is TRBD2 (5 bases). The CDR3 is made up of 16 amino acids. Germline V gene data show CDR1 as LNHDA and CDR2 as SQIVND (reference sequence). Trimming removed 1 base from V and 8 bases from J, with 18 bases in between.

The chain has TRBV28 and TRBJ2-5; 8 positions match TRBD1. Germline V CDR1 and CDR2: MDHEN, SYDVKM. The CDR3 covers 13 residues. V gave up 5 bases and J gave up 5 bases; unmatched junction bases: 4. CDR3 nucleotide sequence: TGTGCCAGCAGTGCAGGGGGCCGGGAGACCCAGTACTTC. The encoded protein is CASSAGGRETQYF.

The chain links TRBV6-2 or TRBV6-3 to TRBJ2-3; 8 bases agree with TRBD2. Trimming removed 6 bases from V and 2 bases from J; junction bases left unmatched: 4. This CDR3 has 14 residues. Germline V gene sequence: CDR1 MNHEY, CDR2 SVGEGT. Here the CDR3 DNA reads TGTGCCAGCAGCCTAGCGGGCTACACAGATACGCAGTATTTT. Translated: CASSLAGYTDTQYF.

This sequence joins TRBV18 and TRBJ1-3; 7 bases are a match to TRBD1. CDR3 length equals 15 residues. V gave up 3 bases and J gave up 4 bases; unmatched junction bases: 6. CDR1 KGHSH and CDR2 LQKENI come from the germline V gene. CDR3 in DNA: TGTGCCAGCTCACCGTCCGGGACAGAAGGAAACACCATATATTTT. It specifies CASSPSGTEGNTIYF.

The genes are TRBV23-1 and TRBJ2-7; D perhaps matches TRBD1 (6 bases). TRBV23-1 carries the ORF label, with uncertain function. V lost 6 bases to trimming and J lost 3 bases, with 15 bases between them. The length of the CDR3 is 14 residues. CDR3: CASRGQPNIYEQYF. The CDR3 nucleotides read TGCGCCAGCAGAGGACAGCCGAACATCTACGAGCAGTACTTC.

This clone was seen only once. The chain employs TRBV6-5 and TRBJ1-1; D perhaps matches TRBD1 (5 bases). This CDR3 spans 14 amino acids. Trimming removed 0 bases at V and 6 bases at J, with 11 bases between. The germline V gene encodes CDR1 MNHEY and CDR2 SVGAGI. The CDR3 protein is CASSYSWGAAEAFF. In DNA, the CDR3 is TGTGCCAGCAGTTACTCATGGGGCGCGGCTGAAGCTTTCTTT.

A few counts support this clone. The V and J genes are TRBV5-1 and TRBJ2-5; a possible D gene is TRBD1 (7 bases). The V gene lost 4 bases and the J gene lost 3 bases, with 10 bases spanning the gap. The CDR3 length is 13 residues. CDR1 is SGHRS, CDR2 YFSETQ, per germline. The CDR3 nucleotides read TGCGCCAGCAGCGGAGGGACAGAAGAGACCCAGTACTTC. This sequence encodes CASSGGTEETQYF.

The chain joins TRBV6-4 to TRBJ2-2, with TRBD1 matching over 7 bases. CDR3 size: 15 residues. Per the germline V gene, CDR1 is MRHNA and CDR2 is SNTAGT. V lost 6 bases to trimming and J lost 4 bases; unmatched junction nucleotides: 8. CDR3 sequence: CASRQQGMATGELFF. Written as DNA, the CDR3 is TGTGCCAGCAGACAACAGGGGATGGCCACCGGGGAGCTGTTTTTT.

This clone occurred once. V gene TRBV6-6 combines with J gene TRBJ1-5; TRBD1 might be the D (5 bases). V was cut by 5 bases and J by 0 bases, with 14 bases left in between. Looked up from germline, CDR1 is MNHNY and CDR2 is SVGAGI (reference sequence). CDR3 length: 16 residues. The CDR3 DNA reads TGTGCCAGCAGTCCTATTCAGGGAAATAGCAATCAGCCCCAGCATTTT. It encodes CASSPIQGNSNQPQHF.

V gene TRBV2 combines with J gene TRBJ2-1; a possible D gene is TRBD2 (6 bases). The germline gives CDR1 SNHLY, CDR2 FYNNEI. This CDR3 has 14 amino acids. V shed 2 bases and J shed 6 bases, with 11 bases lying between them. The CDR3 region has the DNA TGTGCCAGCAGTGAATATCGGGGGTCCAATGAGCAGTTCTTC. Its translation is CASSEYRGSNEQFF.

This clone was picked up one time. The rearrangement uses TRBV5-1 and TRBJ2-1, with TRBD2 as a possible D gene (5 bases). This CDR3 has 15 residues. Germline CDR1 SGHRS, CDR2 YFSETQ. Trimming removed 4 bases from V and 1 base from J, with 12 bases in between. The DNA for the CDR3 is TGCGCCAGCAGCCGGACTTTAAGTTCCTACAATGAGCAGTTCTTC. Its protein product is CASSRTLSSYNEQFF.

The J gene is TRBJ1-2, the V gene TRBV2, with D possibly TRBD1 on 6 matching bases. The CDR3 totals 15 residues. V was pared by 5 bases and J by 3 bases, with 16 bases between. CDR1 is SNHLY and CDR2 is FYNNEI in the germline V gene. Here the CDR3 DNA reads TGTGCCAGCAGTTTCAGGACAGCGATCTACTATGGCTACACCTTC. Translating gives CASSFRTAIYYGYTF.

CDR3 DNA sequence: TGCGTGGCGGGCGGGGGTCAGGGGCAGTACTTC. Protein sequence: CVAGGGQGQYF. The genes are TRBV20-1 and TRBJ2-7; 7 bases agree with TRBD2. CDR3 length: 11 residues. Germline V gives CDR1 DFQATT, CDR2 SNEGSKA (reference sequence).

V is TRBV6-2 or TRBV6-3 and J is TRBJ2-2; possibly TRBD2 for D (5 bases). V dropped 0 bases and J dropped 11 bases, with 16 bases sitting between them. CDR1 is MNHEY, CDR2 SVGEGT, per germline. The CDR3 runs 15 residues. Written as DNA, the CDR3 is TGTGCCAGCAGTTACTCGGGAGTCCCGGGTGGAGAGCTGTTTTTT. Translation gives CASSYSGVPGGELFF.

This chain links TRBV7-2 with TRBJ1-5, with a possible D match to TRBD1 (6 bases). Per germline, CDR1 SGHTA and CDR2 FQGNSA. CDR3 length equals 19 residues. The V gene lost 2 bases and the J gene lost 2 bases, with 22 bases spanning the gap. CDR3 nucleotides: TGTGCCAGCAGCTTACAGAGGAGGGGGGGGTTCCAGGGCAATCAGCCCCAGCATTTT. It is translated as CASSLQRRGGFQGNQPQHF.

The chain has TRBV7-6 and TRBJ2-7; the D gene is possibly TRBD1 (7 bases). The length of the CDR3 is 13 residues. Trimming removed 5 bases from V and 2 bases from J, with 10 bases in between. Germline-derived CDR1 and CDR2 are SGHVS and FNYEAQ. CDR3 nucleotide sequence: TGTGCCAGCAGCGGCGGGACAGCCTACGAGCAGTACTTC. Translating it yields CASSGGTAYEQYF. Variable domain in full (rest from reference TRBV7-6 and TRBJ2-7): GAGVSQSPRYKVTKRGQDVALRCDPISGHVSLYWYRQALGQGPEFLTYFNYEAQQDKSGLPNDRFSAERPEGSISTLTIQRTEQRDSAMYRCASSGGTAYEQYFGPGTRLTVT.